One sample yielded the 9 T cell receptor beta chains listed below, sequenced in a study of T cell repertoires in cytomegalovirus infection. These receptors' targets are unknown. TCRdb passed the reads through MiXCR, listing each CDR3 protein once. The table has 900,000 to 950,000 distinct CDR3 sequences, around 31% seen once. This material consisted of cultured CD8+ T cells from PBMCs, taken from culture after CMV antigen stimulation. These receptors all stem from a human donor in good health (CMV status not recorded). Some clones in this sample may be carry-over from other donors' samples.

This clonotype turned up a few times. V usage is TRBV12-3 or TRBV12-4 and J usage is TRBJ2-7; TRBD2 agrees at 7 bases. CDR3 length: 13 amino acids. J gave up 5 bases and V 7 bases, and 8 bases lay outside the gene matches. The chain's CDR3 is CASIKPGLNEQYF. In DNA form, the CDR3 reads TGTGCCAGCATCAAACCGGGACTAAACGAGCAGTACTTC.

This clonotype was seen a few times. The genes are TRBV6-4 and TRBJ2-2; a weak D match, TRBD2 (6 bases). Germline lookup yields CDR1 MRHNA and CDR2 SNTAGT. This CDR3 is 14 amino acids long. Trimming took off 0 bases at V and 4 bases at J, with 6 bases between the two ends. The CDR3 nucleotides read TGTGCCAGCAGTGACTCGGGAGGCACCGGGGAGCTGTTTTTT. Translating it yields CASSDSGGTGELFF.

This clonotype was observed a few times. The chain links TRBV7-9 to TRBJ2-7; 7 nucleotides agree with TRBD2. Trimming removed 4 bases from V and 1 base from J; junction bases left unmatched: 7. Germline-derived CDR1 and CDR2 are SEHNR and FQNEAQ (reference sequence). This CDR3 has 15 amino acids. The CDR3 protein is CASSSQPGGSYEQYV. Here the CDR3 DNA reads TGTGCCAGCAGCTCCCAACCCGGGGGGTCCTACGAGCAGTACGTC.

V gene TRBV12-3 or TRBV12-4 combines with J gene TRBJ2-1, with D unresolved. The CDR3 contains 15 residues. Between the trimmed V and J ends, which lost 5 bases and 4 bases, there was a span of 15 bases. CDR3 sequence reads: CASSPAPSPYNEQFF. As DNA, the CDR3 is TGTGCCAGCAGTCCGGCCCCCTCACCTTACAATGAGCAGTTCTTC.

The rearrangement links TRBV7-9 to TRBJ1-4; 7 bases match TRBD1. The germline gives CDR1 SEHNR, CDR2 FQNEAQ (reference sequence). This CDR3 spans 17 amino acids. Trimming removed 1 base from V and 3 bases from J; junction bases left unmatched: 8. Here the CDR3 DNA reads TGTGCCAGCAGCTTAGGGGACCTGACAGGGCCTAATGAAAAACTGTTTTTT. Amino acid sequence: CASSLGDLTGPNEKLFF.

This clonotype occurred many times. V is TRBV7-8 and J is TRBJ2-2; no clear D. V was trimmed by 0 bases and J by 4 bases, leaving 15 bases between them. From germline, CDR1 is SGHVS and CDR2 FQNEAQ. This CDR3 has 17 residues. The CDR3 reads CASSLAYLWTATGELFF. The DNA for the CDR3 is TGTGCCAGCAGCTTAGCCTATCTCTGGACGGCCACCGGGGAGCTGTTTTTT.

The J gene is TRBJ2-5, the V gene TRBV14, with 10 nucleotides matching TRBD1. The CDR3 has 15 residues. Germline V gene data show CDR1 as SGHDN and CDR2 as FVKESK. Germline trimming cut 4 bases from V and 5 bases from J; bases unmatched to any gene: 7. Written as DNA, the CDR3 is TGTGCCAGCAGCCCCAAGACAGGGGGCTTGGAGACCCAGTACTTC. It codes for CASSPKTGGLETQYF.

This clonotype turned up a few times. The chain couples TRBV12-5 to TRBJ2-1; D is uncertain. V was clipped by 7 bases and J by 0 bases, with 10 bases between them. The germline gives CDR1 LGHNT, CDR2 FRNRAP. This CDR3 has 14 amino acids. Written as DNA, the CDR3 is TGTGCTAGTGTGCTCGGTAGCTCCTACAATGAGCAGTTCTTC. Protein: CASVLGSSYNEQFF.

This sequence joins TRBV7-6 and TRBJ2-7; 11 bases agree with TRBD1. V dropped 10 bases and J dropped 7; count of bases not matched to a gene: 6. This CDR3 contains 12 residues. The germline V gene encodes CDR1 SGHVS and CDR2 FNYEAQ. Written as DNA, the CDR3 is TGTGCCACCAGGACAGGGGGCACGGAGCAGTACTTC. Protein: CATRTGGTEQYF.